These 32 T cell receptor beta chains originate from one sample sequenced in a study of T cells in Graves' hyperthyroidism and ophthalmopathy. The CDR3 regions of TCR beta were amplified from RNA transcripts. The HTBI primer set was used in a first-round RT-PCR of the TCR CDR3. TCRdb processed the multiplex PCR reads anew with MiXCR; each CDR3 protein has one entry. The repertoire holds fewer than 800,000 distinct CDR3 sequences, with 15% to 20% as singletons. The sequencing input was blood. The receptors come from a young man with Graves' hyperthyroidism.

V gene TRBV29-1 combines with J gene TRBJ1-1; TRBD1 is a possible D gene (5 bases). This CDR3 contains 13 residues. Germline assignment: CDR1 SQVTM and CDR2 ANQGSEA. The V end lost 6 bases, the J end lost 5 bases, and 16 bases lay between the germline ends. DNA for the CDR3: TGCAGCGTCCTATCCACAGGTAGGACTGAAGCTTTCTTT. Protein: CSVLSTGRTEAFF.

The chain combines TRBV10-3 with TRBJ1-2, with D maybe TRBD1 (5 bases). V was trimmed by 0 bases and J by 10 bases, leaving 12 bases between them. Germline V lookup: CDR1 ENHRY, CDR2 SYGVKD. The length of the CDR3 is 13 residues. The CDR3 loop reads CAISESGASLYTF. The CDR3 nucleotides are TGTGCCATCAGTGAGTCTGGGGCCTCGCTCTACACCTTC.

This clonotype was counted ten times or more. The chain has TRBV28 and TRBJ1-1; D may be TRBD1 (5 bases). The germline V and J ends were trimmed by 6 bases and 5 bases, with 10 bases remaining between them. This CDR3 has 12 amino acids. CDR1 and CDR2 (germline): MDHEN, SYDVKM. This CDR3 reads CASSLPGTEAFF. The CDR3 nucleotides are TGTGCCAGCAGCCTGCCAGGGACTGAAGCTTTCTTT. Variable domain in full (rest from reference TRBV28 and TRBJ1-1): DVKVTQSSRYLVKRTGEKVFLECVQDMDHENMFWYRQDPGLGLRLIYFSYDVKMKEKGDIPEGYSVSREKKERFSLILESASTNQTSMYLCASSLPGTEAFFGQGTRLTVV.

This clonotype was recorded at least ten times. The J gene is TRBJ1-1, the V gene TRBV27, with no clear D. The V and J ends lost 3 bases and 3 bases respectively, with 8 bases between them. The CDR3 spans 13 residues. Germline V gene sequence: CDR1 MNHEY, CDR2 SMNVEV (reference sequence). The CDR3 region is CASSFARHTEAFF. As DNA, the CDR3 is TGTGCCAGCAGTTTCGCCCGACACACTGAAGCTTTCTTT.

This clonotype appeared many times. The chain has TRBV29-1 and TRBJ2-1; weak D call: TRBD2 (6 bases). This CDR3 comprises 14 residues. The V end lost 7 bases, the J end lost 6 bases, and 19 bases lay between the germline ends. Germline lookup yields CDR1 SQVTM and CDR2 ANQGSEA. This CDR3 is CSAAGGSLGNEQFF. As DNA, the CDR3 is TGCAGCGCCGCTGGGGGGAGTCTCGGCAATGAGCAGTTCTTC.

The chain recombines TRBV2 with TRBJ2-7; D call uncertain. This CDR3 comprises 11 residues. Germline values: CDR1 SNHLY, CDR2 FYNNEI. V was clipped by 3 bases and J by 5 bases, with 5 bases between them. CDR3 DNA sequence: TGTGCCAGCAGTGAGTGGAACGAGCAGTACTTC. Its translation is CASSEWNEQYF.

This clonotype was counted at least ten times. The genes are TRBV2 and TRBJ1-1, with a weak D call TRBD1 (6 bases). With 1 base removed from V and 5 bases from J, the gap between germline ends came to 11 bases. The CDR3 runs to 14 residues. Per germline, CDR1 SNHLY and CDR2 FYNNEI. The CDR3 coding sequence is TGTGCCAGCAGTGAAGGCCTAGGGGGGACTGAAGCTTTCTTT. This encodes CASSEGLGGTEAFF.

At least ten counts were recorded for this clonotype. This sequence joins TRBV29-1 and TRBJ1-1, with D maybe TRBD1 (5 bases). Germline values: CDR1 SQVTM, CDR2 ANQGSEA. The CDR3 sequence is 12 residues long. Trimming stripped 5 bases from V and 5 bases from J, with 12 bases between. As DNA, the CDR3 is TGCAGCGTTTCTCCGACAGATACTGAAGCTTTCTTT. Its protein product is CSVSPTDTEAFF.

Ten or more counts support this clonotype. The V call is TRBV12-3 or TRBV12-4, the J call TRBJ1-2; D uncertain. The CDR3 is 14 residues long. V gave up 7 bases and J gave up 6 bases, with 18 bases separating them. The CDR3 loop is CASNQDGERNGYTF. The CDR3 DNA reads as TGTGCCAGCAACCAGGACGGGGAAAGGAATGGCTACACCTTC.

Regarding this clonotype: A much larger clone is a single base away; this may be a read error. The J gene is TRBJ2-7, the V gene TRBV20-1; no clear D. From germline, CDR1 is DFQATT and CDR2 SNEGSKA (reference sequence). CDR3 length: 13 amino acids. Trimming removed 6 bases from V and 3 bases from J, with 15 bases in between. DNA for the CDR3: TGCAGTGCCATGGCTACCGAGAACTACGAGCAGTACTTC. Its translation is CSAMATENYEQYF.

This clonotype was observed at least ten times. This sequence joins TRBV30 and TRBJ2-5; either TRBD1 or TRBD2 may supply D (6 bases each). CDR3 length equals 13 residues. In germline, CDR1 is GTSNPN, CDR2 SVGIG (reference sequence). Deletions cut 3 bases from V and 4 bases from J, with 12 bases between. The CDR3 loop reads CAWRFGGGETQYF. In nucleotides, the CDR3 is TGTGCCTGGAGATTCGGAGGGGGAGAGACCCAGTACTTC.

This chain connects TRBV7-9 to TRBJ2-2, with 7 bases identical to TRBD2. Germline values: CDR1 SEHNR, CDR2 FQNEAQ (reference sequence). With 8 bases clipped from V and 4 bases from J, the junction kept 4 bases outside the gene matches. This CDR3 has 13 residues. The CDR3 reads CASGRGGTGELFF. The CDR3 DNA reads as TGTGCCAGCGGGAGGGGCGGCACCGGGGAGCTGTTTTTT.

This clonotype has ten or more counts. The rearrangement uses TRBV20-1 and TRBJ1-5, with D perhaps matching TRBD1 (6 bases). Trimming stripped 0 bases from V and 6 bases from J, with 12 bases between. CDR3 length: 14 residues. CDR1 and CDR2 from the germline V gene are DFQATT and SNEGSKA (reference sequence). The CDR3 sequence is CSARDGVRGQPQHF. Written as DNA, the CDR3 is TGCAGTGCTAGAGATGGGGTCAGGGGTCAGCCCCAGCATTTT.

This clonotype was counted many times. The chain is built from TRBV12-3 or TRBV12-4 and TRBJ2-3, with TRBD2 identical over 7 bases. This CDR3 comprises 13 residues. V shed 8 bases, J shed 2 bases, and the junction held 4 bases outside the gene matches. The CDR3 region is CASVGRTTDTQYF. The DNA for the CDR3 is TGTGCCAGCGTCGGGAGGACCACAGATACGCAGTATTTT.

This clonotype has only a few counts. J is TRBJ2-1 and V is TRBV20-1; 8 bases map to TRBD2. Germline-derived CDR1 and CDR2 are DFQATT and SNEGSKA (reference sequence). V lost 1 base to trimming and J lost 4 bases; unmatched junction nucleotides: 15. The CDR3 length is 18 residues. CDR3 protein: CSARAQVQAGVAYNEQFF. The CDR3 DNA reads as TGCAGTGCTAGAGCCCAAGTCCAAGCGGGAGTGGCTTACAATGAGCAGTTCTTC.

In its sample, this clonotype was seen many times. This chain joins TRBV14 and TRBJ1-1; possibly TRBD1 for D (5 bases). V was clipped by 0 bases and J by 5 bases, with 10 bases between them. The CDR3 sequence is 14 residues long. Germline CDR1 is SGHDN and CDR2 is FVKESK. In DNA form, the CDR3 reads TGTGCCAGCAGCCAAGATAACCGGGGGACTGAAGCTTTCTTT. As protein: CASSQDNRGTEAFF.

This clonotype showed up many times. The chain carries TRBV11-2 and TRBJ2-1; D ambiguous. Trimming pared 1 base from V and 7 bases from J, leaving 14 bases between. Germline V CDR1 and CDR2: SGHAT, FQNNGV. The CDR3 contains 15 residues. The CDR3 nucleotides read TGTGCCAGCAGCTTAGGCGGCGACTCTTGGAATGAGCAGTTCTTC. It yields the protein CASSLGGDSWNEQFF.

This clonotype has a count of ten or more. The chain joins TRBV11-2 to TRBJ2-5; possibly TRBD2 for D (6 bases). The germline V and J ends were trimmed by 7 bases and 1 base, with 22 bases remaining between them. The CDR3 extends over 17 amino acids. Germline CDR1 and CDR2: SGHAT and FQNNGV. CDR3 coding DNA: TGTGCCAGCATCCGGGGGTCGGTTGCTTTTCCCCAAGAGACCCAGTACTTC. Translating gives CASIRGSVAFPQETQYF. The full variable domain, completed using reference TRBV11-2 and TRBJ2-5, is EAGVAQSPRYKIIEKRQSVAFWCNPISGHATLYWYQQILGQGPKLLIQFQNNGVVDDSQLPKDRFSAERLKGVDSTLKIQPAKLEDSAVYLCASIRGSVAFPQETQYFGPGTRLLVL.

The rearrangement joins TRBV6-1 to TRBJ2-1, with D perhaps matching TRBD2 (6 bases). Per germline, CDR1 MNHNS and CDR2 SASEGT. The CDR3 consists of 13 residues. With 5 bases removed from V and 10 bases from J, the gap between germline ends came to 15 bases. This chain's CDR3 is CASSPRTTEEQFF. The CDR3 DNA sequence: TGTGCCAGCAGTCCAAGGACTACCGAGGAGCAGTTCTTC.

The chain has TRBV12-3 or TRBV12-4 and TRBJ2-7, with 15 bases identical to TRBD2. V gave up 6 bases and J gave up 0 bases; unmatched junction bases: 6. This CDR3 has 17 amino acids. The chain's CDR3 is CASRGGLAGGPSYEQYF. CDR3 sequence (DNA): TGTGCCAGCAGGGGTGGACTAGCGGGAGGGCCCTCCTACGAGCAGTACTTC.

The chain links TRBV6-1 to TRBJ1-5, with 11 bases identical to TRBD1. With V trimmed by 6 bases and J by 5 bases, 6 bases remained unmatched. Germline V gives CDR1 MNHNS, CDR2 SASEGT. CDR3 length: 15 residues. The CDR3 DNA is TGTGCCAGCAGGATTGGGACAGGGGGTGATCAGCCCCAGCATTTT. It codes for CASRIGTGGDQPQHF.

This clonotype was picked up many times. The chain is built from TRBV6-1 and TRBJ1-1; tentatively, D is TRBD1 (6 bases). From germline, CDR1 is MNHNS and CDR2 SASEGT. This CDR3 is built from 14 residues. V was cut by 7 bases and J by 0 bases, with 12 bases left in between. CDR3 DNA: TGTGCCAGCATGGTTGGGACACTGAACACTGAAGCTTTCTTT. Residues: CASMVGTLNTEAFF.

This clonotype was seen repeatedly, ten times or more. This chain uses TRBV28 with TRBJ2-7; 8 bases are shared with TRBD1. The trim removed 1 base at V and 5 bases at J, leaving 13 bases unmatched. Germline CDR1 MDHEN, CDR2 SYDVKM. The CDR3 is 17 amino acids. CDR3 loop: CASSLSSRMDRDHEQYF. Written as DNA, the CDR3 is TGTGCCAGCAGTTTATCCTCCCGAATGGACAGGGACCACGAGCAGTACTTC.

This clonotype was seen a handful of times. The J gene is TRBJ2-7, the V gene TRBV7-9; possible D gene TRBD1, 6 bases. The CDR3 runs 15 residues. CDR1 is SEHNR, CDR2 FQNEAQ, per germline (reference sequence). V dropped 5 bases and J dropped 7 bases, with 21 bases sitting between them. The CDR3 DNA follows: TGTGCCAGCAGCCACCCCAGGGGCTCCACCGGGGAGCAGTACTTC. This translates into CASSHPRGSTGEQYF.

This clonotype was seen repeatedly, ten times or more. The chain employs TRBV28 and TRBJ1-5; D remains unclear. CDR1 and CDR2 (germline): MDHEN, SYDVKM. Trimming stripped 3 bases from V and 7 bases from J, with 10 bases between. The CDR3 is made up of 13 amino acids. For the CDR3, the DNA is TGTGCCAGCAGTTTGACGGTGAACCAGCCCCAGCATTTT. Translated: CASSLTVNQPQHF.

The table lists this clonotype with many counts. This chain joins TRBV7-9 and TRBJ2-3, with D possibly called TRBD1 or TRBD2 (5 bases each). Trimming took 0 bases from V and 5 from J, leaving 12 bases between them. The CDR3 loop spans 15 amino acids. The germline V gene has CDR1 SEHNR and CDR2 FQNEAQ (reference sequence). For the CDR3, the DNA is TGTGCCAGCAGCTTAGCTCGTGGGGGTGGAGATACGCAGTATTTT. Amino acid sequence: CASSLARGGGDTQYF.

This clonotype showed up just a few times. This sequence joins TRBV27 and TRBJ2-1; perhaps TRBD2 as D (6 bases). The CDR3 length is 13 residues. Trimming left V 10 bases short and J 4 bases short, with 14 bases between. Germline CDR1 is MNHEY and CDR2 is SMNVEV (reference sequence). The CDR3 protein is CATTSSLYNEQFF. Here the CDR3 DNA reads TGTGCCACCACTAGCTCCTTGTACAATGAGCAGTTCTTC.

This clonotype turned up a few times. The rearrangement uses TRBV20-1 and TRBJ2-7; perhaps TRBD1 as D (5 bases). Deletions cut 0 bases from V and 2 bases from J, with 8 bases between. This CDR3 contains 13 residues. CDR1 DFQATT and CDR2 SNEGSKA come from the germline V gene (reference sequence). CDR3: CSARDGQPYEQYF. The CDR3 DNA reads TGCAGTGCTAGAGATGGACAACCCTACGAGCAGTACTTC.

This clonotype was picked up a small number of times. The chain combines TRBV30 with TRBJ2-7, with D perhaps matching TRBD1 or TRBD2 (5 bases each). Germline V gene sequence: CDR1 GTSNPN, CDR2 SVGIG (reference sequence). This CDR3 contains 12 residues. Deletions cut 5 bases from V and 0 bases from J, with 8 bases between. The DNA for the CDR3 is TGTGCCTGGGGGACGGTCTCCTACGAGCAGTACTTC. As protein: CAWGTVSYEQYF.

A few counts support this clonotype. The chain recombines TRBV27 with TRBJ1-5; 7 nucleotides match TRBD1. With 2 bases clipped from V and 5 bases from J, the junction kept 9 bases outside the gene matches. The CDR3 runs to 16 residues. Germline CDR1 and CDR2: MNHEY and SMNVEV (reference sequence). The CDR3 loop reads CASSLRSTGRDQPQHF. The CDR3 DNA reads TGTGCCAGCAGTTTAAGGTCGACAGGGCGCGATCAGCCCCAGCATTTT.

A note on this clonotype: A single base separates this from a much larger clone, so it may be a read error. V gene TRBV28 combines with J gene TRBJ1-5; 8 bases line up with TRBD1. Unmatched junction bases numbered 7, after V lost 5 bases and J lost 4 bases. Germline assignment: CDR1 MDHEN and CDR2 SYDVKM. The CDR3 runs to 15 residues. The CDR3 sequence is CASSGKQGGNQPQHF. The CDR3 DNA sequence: TGTGCCAGCAGTGGTAAACAGGGGGGTAATCAGCCCCAGCATTTT.

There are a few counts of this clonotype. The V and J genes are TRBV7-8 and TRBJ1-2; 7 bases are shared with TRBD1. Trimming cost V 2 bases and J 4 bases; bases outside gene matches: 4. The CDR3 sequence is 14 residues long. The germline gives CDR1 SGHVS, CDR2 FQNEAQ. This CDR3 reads CASSLKGTAYGYTF. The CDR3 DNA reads TGTGCCAGCAGCTTAAAAGGGACAGCCTATGGCTACACCTTC.